The clone carrying this TCR beta chain has only a few counts. Its antigen is as yet unknown. The germline V gene encodes CDR1 LGHDT and CDR2 YNNKEL (reference sequence). V was pared by 3 bases and J by 5 bases, with 13 bases between. CDR3 length equals 14 residues. The record originates from a study of identical twins. Study-level findings and limits: For cord blood, abundant beta clonotypes had fewer insertions, unlike memory repertoires, which showed none.

cDNA carried unique molecular identifiers, and a universal primer site was added by template switching. TCRdb redid the calling of the 5' RACE reads with MiXCR, one entry per CDR3 protein. In the table there are some 570,000 distinct CDR3 sequences, around 22% of which are singletons. This same sample was also part of a study on yellow fever vaccine responses in identical twins.

The V gene is TRBV3-1, the J gene TRBJ1-1; the D gene is possibly TRBD1 (6 bases). This clonotype was sampled from a woman under 30 in good health. Material for sequencing was CD4+ T cells sorted from blood. CDR3 loop: CASSQGASGTEAFF. Written as DNA, the CDR3 is TGTGCCAGCAGCCAGGGGGCCAGTGGGACTGAAGCTTTCTTT. The full variable domain, its missing parts supplied by reference TRBV3-1 and TRBJ1-1, is DTAVSQTPKYLVTQMGNDKSIKCEQNLGHDTMYWYKQDSKKFLKIMFSYNNKELIINETVPNRFSPKSPDKAHLNLHINSLELGDSAVYFCASSQGASGTEAFFGQGTRLTVV.